This entry features one T cell receptor (beta chain) sequence. It lacks a known antigen. No base quality values were provided; no much bigger clone lies one nucleotide off. The instrument was an Illumina HiSeq 1500. TCRdb applied fastp at Q25 and MiXCR to the public reads, then kept only in-frame beta chains. Rows matching on CDR3 protein sequence are summarized as one entry with the most common DNA and genes. The sample table lists approximately 1,000,000 distinct CDR3 sequences, roughly 30% of them with a count of one. The ten largest make up roughly 13% of the sample. The data were obtained in a study of T cell repertoires in cytomegalovirus infection (dated by TCRdb to the late 2010s). General notes on the study: Peptide stimulations targeted recently identified HLA-C-restricted CMV epitopes, whose presentation resists viral immunomodulation, together with well-studied HLA-B-restricted epitopes. Donor HLA type was relevant to the analysis, because carriage of CMV infection together with the matching HLA type was indicated by public TCR beta signatures. Here is what the overall study found, with its caveats: The ex vivo response was dominated by HLA-C-restricted CMV-specific TCR beta clonotypes, and the single most frequent clonotype in two of eight donors was supplied by these HLA-C-restricted clonotypes. In both this cohort and an independent approximately 400-donor cohort, the cumulative frequency of public TCR beta family members distinguished carriers of CMV infection plus the relevant HLA type.

The cysteine opens and the phenylalanine closes a CDR3 of 16 amino acids. Only the CDR3 portion is preserved as DNA: 48 bases, with reading frame beginning at the first base. From a lookup of the germline V gene, CDR1 and CDR2 are SGHDN and FVKESK. V is shortened by 4 bases, J by 6 bases, and the region joining them spans 20 bases. Read against the paper, the sample's treatment or condition label means: in vitro stimulation with specific CMV peptide epitopes to enrich CMV-specific T cells. The rearrangement joined TRBV14 to TRBJ2-3, with the D gene uncertain. The sequence was collected from a human donor in good health (CMV status not recorded). Some clones in this sample may be carry-over from other donors' samples. The sequencing used cultured CD8+ T cells from PBMCs, collected from culture after CMV antigen stimulation. CDR3 sequence: CASSLTPKRSPDTQYF. The nucleotide sequence is TGTGCCAGCAGCCTAACCCCTAAAAGAAGTCCTGATACGCAGTATTTT.